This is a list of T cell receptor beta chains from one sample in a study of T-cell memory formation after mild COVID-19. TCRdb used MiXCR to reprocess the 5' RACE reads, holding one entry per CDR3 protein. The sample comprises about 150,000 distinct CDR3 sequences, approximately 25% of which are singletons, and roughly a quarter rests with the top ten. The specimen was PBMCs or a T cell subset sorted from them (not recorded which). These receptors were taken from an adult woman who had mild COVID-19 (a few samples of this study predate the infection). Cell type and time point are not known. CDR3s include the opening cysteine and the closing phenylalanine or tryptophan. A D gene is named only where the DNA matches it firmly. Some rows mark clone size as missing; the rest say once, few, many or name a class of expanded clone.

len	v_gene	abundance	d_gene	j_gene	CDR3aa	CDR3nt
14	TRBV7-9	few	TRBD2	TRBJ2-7	CASSLGAGVYEQYF	TGTGCCAGCAGCTTGGGAGCGGGAGTCTACGAGCAGTACTTC
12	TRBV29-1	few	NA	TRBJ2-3	CSGRIWSDTQYF	TGCAGCGGGCGAATTTGGTCAGATACGCAGTATTTT
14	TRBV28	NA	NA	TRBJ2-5	CASSFRDGGETQYF	TGTGCCAGCAGTTTCCGGGACGGTGGAGAGACCCAGTACTTC
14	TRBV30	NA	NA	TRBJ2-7	CAWSTGTGNGEQYF	TGTGCCTGGAGCACCGGGACGGGGAATGGGGAGCAGTACTTC
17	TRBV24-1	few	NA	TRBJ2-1	CATSDSIIAEPYNEQFF	TGTGCCACCAGTGATTCCATCATAGCGGAGCCCTACAATGAGCAGTTCTTC
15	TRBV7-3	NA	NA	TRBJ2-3	CASSLGDMSTDTQYF	TGTGCCAGCAGCTTAGGGGACATGAGCACAGATACGCAGTATTTT
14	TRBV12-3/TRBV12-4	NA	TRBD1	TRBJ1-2	CASSPNAGQNGYTF	TGTGCCAGCAGTCCGAATGCGGGACAGAATGGCTACACCTTC
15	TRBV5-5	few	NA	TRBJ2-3	CASSLGGDSTDTQYF	TGTGCCAGCAGCTTGGGCGGAGATTCCACAGATACGCAGTATTTT
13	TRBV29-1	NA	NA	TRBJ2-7	CSVEEGTAVEQYF	TGCAGCGTTGAAGAAGGGACGGCCGTAGAGCAGTACTTC
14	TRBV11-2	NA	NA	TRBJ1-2	CASSLTVPIDGYTF	TGTGCCAGCAGCTTGACAGTCCCTATAGATGGCTACACCTTC
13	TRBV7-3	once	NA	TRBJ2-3	CASSFYSTDTQYF	TGTGCCAGCAGCTTTTACAGCACAGATACGCAGTATTTT
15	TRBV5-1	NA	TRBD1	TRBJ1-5	CASSLTGEPNQPQHF	TGCGCCAGCAGCCTTACAGGGGAGCCCAATCAGCCCCAGCATTTT
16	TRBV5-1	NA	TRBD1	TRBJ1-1	CASSLAGTGTNTEAFF	TGCGCCAGCAGCTTGGCCGGGACAGGGACGAACACTGAAGCTTTCTTT
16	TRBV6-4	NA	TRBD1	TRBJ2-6	CASSDSTGSGANVLTF	TGTGCCAGCAGTGACTCGACAGGGTCTGGGGCCAACGTCCTGACTTTC
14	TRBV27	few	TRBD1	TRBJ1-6	CASTDRQGNSPLHF	TGTGCCAGCACCGATAGACAGGGCAATTCACCCCTCCACTTT
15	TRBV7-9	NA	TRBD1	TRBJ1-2	CASSFGQGTNYGYTF	TGTGCCAGCAGCTTCGGACAGGGAACCAACTATGGCTACACCTTC
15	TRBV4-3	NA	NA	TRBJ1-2	CASSQDRGTVYGYTF	TGCGCCAGCAGCCAAGATCGGGGGACGGTCTATGGCTACACCTTC
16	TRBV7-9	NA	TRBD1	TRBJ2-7	CASSAGGTGIYYEQYF	TGTGCCAGCAGTGCAGGGGGCACAGGGATTTACTACGAGCAGTACTTC
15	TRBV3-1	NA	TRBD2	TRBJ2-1	CASSHAGAGYNEQFF	TGTGCCAGCAGCCATGCGGGAGCGGGTTACAATGAGCAGTTCTTC
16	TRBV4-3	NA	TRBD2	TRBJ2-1	CASSQDKRESYNEQFF	TGCGCCAGCAGCCAAGACAAGCGGGAGTCCTACAATGAGCAGTTCTTC
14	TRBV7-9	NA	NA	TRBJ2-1	CASSQPGRYNEQFF	TGTGCCAGCAGCCAGCCGGGACGGTACAATGAGCAGTTCTTC
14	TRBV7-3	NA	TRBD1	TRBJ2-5	CASSPGTGEETQYF	TGTGCCAGCAGCCCCGGTACAGGGGAAGAGACCCAGTACTTC
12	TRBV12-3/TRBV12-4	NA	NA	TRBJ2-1	CASSTVYNEQFF	TGTGCCAGCAGCACGGTGTACAATGAGCAGTTCTTC
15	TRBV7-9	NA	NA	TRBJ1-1	CASSLGPGGNTEAFF	TGTGCCAGCAGCTTAGGCCCCGGCGGGAACACTGAAGCTTTCTTT
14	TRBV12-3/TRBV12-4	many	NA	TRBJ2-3	CASSLARYTDTQYF	TGTGCCAGCAGTTTAGCCCGATACACAGATACGCAGTATTTT
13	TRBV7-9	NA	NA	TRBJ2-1	CASSPIQVFEQFF	TGTGCCAGCAGCCCTATACAGGTGTTTGAGCAGTTCTTC
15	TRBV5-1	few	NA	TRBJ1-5	CASSTTGDSNQPQHF	TGCGCCAGCAGTACCACGGGGGATAGCAATCAGCCCCAGCATTTT
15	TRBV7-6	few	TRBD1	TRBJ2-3	CASSSTGTGGDTQYF	TGTGCCAGCAGCTCCACCGGGACAGGGGGAGATACGCAGTATTTT
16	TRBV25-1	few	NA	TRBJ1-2	CASSEAVTGLYYGYTF	TGTGCCAGCAGTGAAGCGGTAACAGGCCTATACTATGGCTACACCTTC